These 5 T cell receptor beta chains were sequenced from one sample in a study of metastatic and nonmetastatic thyroid tumors. Nobody among the patients had been given any treatment before thyroid surgery. TCRdb re-processed the PCR reads through MiXCR. This sample yields some 7,200 clones, of which over 25% are seen a single time; about a quarter belongs to the top ten. Sequencing was carried out using adjacent normal tissue. The receptors were sampled from a male donor with papillary thyroid cancer or a benign thyroid nodule (not recorded which). Some clones in this sample may be carry-over from other donors' samples.

The gene calls are TRBV12-3 or TRBV12-4 and TRBJ2-3, with a weak D call TRBD2 (7 bases). The CDR3 loop spans 15 amino acids. The V end lost 3 bases, the J end lost 4 bases, and 14 bases lay between the germline ends. The CDR3 region is CASSLGHGGPDTQYF. The CDR3 DNA is TGTGCCAGCAGTTTGGGCCACGGGGGGCCAGATACGCAGTATTTT.

The chain joins TRBV11-2 to TRBJ2-7, with 10 bases that match TRBD2. V lost 4 bases, J lost 5 bases, and 14 bases stayed unmatched. CDR3 size: 17 residues. Per the germline V gene, CDR1 is SGHAT and CDR2 is FQNNGV. CDR3 sequence: CASSSGAQGSGRHEQYF. The CDR3 nucleotides read TGTGCCAGCAGCTCAGGGGCCCAAGGTAGCGGGAGGCACGAGCAGTACTTC.

The chain is built from TRBV6-2 or TRBV6-3 and TRBJ2-7; unclear D gene. This CDR3 has 16 amino acids. V dropped 2 bases and J dropped 3 bases, with 17 bases sitting between them. CDR1 is MNHEY and CDR2 is SVGEGT in the germline V gene. CDR3 in amino acids: CASSYPGSPRDYEQYF. The CDR3 nucleotides read TGTGCCAGCAGTTACCCCGGCTCCCCAAGGGACTACGAGCAGTACTTC.

Judged by abundance, this clone is medium-sized (0.01 to 0.1%). CDR3 sequence reads: CASSSQETQYF. In DNA, the CDR3 is TGTGCCAGCAGCTCACAAGAGACCCAGTACTTC. The chain links TRBV7-6 to TRBJ2-5; D gene unclear. V was cut by 4 bases and J by 2 bases, with 2 bases left in between. The V gene's germline CDR1 is SGHVS and CDR2 FNYEAQ. CDR3 size: 11 residues.

The chain uses TRBV6-1 and TRBJ1-1, with D uncertain. Germline V lookup: CDR1 MNHNS, CDR2 SASEGT. The CDR3 spans 11 residues. V shed 7 bases and J shed 7 bases, with 10 bases lying between them. As DNA, the CDR3 is TGTGCCAGCACATCAGGAAATGAAGCTTTCTTT. Translation gives CASTSGNEAFF.